The clone carrying this TCR beta chain was observed at least ten times. This CDR3 spans 16 amino acids. Trimming at V came to 2 bases and at J to 2 bases, leaving 7 bases not matched to a gene. Germline assignment: CDR1 SGHVS and CDR2 FQNEAQ. The data were taken from a study of T cell repertoires in cytomegalovirus infection. About the research overall: Public TCR beta signatures indicated both CMV infection and matching HLA type.

TCRdb re-called the reads through MiXCR, storing one row per CDR3 protein. In the table there are a few hundred thousand distinct CDR3 sequences, roughly an eighth of which are singletons. The sequence was collected from a human donor in good health (CMV status not recorded). Some clones in this sample may be carry-over from other donors' samples. V gene TRBV7-8 combines with J gene TRBJ2-5; TRBD1 agrees at 8 bases. Sequenced: PBMCs. The CDR3 protein is CASSLSFGDRQETQYF. CDR3 nucleotides: TGTGCCAGCAGCTTATCTTTCGGGGACAGGCAAGAGACCCAGTACTTC.